The entry below gives a single T cell receptor beta chain sequence along with its context. Symptom resolution, clearance, or two negative PCRs marked donors in Cohort 3 as recovered. These data are taken from a study of blood T cell repertoires in COVID-19. Background on the study: Samples of COVID-19 (acute and convalescent) were obtained from the United States, Italy and Spain.

Assay: immunoSEQ multiplex PCR; the TCRdb copy retains only in-frame clones and omits some. Of some 340,000 clones detected, around 87% appear once; the ten largest clones hold roughly 5%. Trimming left V 0 bases short and J 0 bases short, with 17 bases between. Germline assignment: CDR1 MGHRA and CDR2 YSYEKL. The CDR3 consists of 18 residues. This TCR derives from a woman in her twenties or thirties who had recovered from COVID-19. Specimen: PBMCs or T cells enriched from blood (not recorded which). The rearrangement uses TRBV4-1 and TRBJ1-2; perhaps TRBD1 as D (6 bases). The CDR3 DNA follows: TGCGCCAGCAGCCAAGATAGTAGAGGGGGACCTGCTAACTATGGCTACACCTTC. Encoded protein: CASSQDSRGGPANYGYTF.